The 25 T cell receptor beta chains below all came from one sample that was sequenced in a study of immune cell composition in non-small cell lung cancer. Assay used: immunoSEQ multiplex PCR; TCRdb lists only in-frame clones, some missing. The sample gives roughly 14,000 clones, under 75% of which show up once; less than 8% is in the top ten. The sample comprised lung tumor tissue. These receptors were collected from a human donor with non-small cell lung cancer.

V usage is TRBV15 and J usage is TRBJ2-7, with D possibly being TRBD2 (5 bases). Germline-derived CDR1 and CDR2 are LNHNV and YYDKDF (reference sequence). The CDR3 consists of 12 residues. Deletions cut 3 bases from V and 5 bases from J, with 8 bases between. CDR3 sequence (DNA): TGTGCCACCAGCAGGTTCGGGGACGAGCAGTACTTC. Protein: CATSRFGDEQYF.

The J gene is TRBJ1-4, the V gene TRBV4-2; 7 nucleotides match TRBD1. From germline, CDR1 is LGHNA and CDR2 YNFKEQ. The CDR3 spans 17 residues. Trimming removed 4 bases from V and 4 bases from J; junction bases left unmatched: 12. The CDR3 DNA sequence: TGTGCCAGCAGCCCCGTACTCCGGGACAGAATTAATGAAAAACTGTTTTTT. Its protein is CASSPVLRDRINEKLFF.

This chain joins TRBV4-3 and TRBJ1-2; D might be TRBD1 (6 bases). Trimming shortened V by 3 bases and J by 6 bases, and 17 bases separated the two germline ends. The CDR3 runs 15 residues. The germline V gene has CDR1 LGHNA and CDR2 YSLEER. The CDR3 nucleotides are TGCGCCAGCAGCCAGAACCCCGGGGGGGCGGATGGCTACACCTTC. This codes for CASSQNPGGADGYTF.

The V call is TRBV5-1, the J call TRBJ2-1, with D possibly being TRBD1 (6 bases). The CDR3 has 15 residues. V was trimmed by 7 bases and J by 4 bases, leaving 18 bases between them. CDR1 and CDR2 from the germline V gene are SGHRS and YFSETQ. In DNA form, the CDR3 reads TGCGCCAGCCGGTCGCAGGCAGGGGTTTACAATGAGCAGTTCTTC. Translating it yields CASRSQAGVYNEQFF.

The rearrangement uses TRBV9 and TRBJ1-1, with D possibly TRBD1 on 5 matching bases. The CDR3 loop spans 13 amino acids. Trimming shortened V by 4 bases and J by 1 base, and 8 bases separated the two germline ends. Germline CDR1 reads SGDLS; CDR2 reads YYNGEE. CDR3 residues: CASSFTGNTEAFF. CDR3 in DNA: TGTGCCAGCAGCTTTACAGGGAACACTGAAGCTTTCTTT.

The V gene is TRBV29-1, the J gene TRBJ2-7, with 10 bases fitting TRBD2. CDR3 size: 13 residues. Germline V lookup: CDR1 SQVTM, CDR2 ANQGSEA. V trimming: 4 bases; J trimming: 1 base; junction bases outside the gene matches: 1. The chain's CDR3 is CSVGTSGSYEQYF. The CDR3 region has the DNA TGCAGCGTTGGGACTAGCGGTTCCTACGAGCAGTACTTC.

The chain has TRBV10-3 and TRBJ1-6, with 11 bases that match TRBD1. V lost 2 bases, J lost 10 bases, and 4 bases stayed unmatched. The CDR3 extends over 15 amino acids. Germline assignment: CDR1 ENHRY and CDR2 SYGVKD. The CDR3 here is CAISEGQGAESPLHF. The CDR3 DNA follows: TGTGCCATCAGTGAGGGACAGGGGGCAGAGTCACCCCTCCACTTT.

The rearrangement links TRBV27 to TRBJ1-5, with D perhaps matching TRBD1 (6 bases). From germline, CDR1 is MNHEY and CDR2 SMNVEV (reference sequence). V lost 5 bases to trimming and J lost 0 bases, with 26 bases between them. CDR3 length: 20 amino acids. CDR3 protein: CASSPRIPTGSSYSNQPQHF. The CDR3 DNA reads TGTGCCAGCAGTCCCCGCATCCCGACAGGTTCTTCTTATAGCAATCAGCCCCAGCATTTT.

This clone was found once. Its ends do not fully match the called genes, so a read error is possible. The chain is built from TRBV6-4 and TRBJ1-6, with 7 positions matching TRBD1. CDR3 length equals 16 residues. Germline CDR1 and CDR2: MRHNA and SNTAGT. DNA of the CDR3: TGTGCCAGCAGTTACTCGAGTTTACAGGGGAATTCACCCCTCCACTTT. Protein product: CASSYSSLQGNSPLHF.

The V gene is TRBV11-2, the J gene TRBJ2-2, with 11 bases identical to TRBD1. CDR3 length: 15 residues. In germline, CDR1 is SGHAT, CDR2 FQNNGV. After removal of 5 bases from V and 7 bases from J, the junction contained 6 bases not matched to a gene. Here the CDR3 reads CASSPGQGAGGELFF. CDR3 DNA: TGTGCCAGCAGCCCCGGACAGGGGGCTGGCGGGGAGCTGTTTTTT.

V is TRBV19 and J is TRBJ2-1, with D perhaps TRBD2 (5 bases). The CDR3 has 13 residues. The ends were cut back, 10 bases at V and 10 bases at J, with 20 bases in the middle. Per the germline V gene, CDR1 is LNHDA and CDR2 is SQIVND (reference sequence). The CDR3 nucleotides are TGTGCCACCCCCCTCGAGCCCTGCGGGGAGCAGTTCTTC. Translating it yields CATPLEPCGEQFF.

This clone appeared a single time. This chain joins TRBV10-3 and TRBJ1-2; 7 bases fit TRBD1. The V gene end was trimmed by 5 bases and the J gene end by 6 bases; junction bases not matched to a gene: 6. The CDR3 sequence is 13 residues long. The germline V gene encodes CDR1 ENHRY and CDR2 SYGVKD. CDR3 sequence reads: CAISIGTENGYTF. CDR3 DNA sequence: TGTGCCATCAGTATTGGGACAGAAAATGGCTACACCTTC.

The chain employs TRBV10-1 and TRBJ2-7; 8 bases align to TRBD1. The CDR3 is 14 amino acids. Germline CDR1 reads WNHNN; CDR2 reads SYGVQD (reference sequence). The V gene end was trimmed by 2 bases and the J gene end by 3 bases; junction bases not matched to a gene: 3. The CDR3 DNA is TGCGCCAGCAGTGAGACAGGGGGGCTCTACGAGCAGTACTTC. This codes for CASSETGGLYEQYF.

In nucleotides, the CDR3 is TGTGCCAGCAGCTTAGTTTCGACAGGGATTGAAGCTTTCTTT. It yields the protein CASSLVSTGIEAFF. The J gene is TRBJ1-1, the V gene TRBV7-9; 7 bases are shared with TRBD1. Trimming cost V 1 base and J 7 bases; bases outside gene matches: 6. The germline gives CDR1 SEHNR, CDR2 FQNEAQ (reference sequence). This CDR3 is built from 14 residues.

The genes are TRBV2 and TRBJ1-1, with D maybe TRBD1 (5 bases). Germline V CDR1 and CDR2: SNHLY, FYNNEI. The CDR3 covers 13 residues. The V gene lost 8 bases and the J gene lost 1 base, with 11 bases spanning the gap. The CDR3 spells CASSIGGNTEAFF. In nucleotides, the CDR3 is TGTGCCAGCTCGATCGGGGGGAACACTGAAGCTTTCTTT.

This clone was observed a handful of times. The CDR3 DNA sequence: TGCGCCAGCGGCCCCCATAGGAGCGGGGGAGAATACAATGAGCAGTTCTTC. This gives the protein CASGPHRSGGEYNEQFF. The gene calls are TRBV4-3 and TRBJ2-1; 8 bases are a match to TRBD2. The CDR3 totals 17 residues. With 8 bases clipped from V and 4 bases from J, the junction kept 16 bases outside the gene matches. Germline CDR1 reads LGHNA; CDR2 reads YSLEER.

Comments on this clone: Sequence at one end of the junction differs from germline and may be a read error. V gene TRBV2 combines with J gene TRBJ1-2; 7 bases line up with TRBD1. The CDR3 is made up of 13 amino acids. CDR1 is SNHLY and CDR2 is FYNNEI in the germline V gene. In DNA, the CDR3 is TGTGCCAGCAGGGAAGACAGGGCTAACGGCTACACCTTC. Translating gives CASREDRANGYTF.

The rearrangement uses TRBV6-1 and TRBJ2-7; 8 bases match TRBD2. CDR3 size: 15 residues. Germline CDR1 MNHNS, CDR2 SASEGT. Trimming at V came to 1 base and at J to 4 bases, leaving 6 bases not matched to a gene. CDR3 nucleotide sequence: TGTGCCAGCAGTGAAGAATGGGGCGGGGGGTACGAGCAGTACTTC. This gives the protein CASSEEWGGGYEQYF.

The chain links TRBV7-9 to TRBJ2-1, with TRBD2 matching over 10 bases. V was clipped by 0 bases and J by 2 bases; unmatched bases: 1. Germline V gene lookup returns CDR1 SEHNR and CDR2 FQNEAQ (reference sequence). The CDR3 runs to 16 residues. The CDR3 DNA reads TGTGCCAGCAGCTTAGCCCTAGCGGGGGCCTACAATGAGCAGTTCTTC. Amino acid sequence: CASSLALAGAYNEQFF.

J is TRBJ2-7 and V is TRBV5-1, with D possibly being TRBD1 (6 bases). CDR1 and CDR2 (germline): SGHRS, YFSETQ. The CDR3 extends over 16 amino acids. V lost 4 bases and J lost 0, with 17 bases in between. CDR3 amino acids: CASSLALGQNSYEQYF. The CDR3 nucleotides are TGCGCCAGCAGCCTGGCGTTAGGACAGAACTCCTACGAGCAGTACTTC.

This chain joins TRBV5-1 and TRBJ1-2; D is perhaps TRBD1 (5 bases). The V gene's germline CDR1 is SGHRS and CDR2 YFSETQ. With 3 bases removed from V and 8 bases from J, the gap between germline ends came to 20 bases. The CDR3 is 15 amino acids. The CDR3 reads CASSWGLTGAEGYTF. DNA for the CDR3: TGCGCCAGCAGCTGGGGACTCACAGGAGCAGAGGGCTACACCTTC.

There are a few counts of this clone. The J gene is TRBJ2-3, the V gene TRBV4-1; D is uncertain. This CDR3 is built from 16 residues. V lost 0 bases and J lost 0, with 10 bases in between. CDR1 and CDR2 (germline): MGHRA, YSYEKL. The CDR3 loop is CASSQDGRISTDTQYF. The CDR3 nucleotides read TGCGCCAGCAGCCAAGATGGTAGAATCAGCACAGATACGCAGTATTTT.

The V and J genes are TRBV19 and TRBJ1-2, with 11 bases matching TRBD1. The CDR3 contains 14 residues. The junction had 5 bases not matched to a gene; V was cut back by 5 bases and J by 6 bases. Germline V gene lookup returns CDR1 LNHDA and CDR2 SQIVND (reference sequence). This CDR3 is CASSSDRGRNGYTF. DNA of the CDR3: TGTGCCAGTAGTTCGGACAGGGGGCGTAATGGCTACACCTTC.

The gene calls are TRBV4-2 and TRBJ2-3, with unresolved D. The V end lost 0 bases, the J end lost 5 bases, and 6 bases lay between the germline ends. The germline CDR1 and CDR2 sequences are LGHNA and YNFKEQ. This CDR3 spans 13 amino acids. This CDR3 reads CASSQELRDTQYF. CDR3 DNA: TGTGCCAGCAGCCAAGAGTTGAGAGATACGCAGTATTTT.

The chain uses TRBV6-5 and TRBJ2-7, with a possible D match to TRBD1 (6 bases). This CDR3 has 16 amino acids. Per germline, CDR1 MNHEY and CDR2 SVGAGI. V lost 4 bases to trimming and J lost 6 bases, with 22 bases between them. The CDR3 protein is CASSSHRSTQGAEQYF. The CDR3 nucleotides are TGTGCCAGCAGTTCACACCGATCGACACAGGGAGCCGAGCAGTACTTC.